The rows below give T cell receptor beta chains drawn from one sample of a study of shared clonotypes between healthy human individuals. TCRdb's copy holds only in-frame clones and misses some; the assay was immunoSEQ multiplex PCR. The data show fewer than 1.8 million clones, around 98.5% seen once. Material for sequencing was naive CD4+ T cells sorted from blood. These receptors all come from a man aged 25 to 40 in good health. The CDR3 runs from the conserved cysteine through the conserved F or W. A D gene is named only where the DNA matches it firmly. Where a row states a size, it is once, few, many or the class of an expanded clone; other rows omit it.

j_gene	abundance	v_gene	d_gene	CDR3aa	CDR3nt
TRBJ1-5	-	TRBV11-2	TRBD1	CASSLGPQGAGQPQHF	TGTGCCAGCAGCTTAGGACCTCAGGGGGCGGGACAGCCCCAGCATTTT
TRBJ2-2	-	TRBV29-1	-	CSGHSDTGELFF	TGCAGCGGCCACAGCGACACCGGGGAGCTGTTTTTT
TRBJ2-3	-	TRBV5-1	-	CASSLGWTYTDTQYF	TGCGCCAGCAGCTTGGGTTGGACCTACACAGATACGCAGTATTTT
TRBJ1-3	-	TRBV2	-	CASRDGYSGNTIYF	TGTGCCAGCAGGGACGGTTACTCTGGAAACACCATATATTTT
TRBJ2-6	once	TRBV7-6	TRBD1	CASSLRQGAPGANVLTF	TGTGCCAGCAGCTTAAGACAGGGGGCGCCTGGGGCCAACGTCCTGACTTTC
TRBJ2-3	-	TRBV5-1	TRBD1	CASRDRGGTDTQYF	TGCGCCAGCAGGGACAGGGGAGGCACAGATACGCAGTATTTT
TRBJ1-2	-	TRBV27	-	CASSLRAGTTTNYGYTF	TGTGCCAGCAGTTTACGGGCAGGGACTACGACTAACTATGGCTACACCTTC
TRBJ1-2	once	TRBV10-1	-	CASSESNGGYTF	TGCGCCAGCAGTGAGTCTAACGGCGGCTACACCTTC
TRBJ1-1	-	TRBV7-2	TRBD1	CASSLDRGRTEAFF	TGTGCCAGCAGCTTAGACAGGGGGCGAACTGAAGCTTTCTTT
TRBJ1-4	-	TRBV27	TRBD1	CASRQGARGTNEKLFF	TGTGCCAGCCGGCAGGGGGCGAGGGGCACTAATGAAAAACTGTTTTTT
TRBJ2-2	-	TRBV9	-	CASSVDGATRGPGELFF	TGTGCCAGCAGCGTAGATGGGGCCACCCGAGGACCCGGGGAGCTGTTTTTT
TRBJ2-1	-	TRBV28	-	CASTPPGRDNEQFF	TGTGCCAGCACCCCCCCAGGGCGGGACAATGAGCAGTTCTTC
TRBJ2-7	-	TRBV15	TRBD2	CATSRDLTSGGIQYF	TGTGCCACCAGCAGAGACCTGACTAGCGGGGGAATCCAGTACTTC
TRBJ2-7	-	TRBV7-2	-	CASSTKVYEQYF	TGTGCCAGCAGTACCAAGGTCTACGAGCAGTACTTC
TRBJ1-5	-	TRBV2	-	CASKGFREGNQPQHF	TGTGCCAGCAAGGGTTTTAGGGAGGGGAATCAGCCCCAGCATTTT
TRBJ1-2	-	TRBV10-2	TRBD1	CASRPPGQGGYGYTF	TGCGCCAGCAGACCACCGGGACAGGGCGGCTATGGCTACACCTTC
TRBJ1-1	-	TRBV5-5	-	CASRLSTEAFF	TGTGCCAGCAGATTGAGCACTGAAGCTTTCTTT
TRBJ1-1	-	TRBV19	-	CASSIRTVGTEAFF	TGTGCCAGTAGTATAAGGACAGTGGGCACTGAAGCTTTCTTT
TRBJ2-1	-	TRBV2	-	CASILKVEFYNEQFF	TGTGCCAGCATCCTGAAAGTGGAGTTCTACAATGAGCAGTTCTTC
TRBJ1-5	-	TRBV15	TRBD1	CATSRTGAKQPQHF	TGTGCCACCAGCAGGACAGGGGCTAAGCAGCCCCAGCATTTT
TRBJ2-7	once	TRBV5-1	-	CASQRGGIIGEQYF	TGCGCCAGCCAACGGGGCGGGATTATAGGCGAGCAGTACTTC
TRBJ2-5	-	TRBV5-4	TRBD2	CASSGRGEETQYF	TGTGCCAGCTCCGGGCGGGGGGAAGAGACCCAGTACTTC
TRBJ1-5	once	TRBV27	-	CASSFQPTNNQPQHF	TGTGCCAGCAGTTTTCAACCGACGAACAATCAGCCCCAGCATTTT
TRBJ2-7	-	TRBV7-8	-	CASSLVRGSNYEQYF	TGTGCCAGCAGCTTAGTACGTGGGTCGAACTACGAGCAGTACTTC
TRBJ1-2	-	TRBV4-3	-	CASSQGHRVGNYGYTF	TGCGCCAGCAGCCAAGGTCACAGGGTTGGGAACTATGGCTACACCTTC
TRBJ2-1	-	TRBV7-8	TRBD2	CASSGRGLAGGNEQFF	TGTGCCAGCAGCGGAAGGGGACTAGCGGGAGGGAATGAGCAGTTCTTC
TRBJ2-2	-	TRBV30	-	CAWSPVWHRGSGELFF	TGTGCCTGGAGTCCAGTCTGGCACAGAGGGTCCGGGGAGCTGTTTTTT
TRBJ2-3	-	TRBV2	-	CASKDRADTQYF	TGTGCCAGCAAGGACAGAGCAGATACGCAGTATTTT
TRBJ1-5	-	TRBV7-9	TRBD1	CASSLDTGVSNQPQHF	TGTGCCAGCAGCTTAGATACAGGGGTGAGCAATCAGCCCCAGCATTTT
TRBJ2-2	-	TRBV18	-	CASSPLTGTGELFF	TGTGCCAGCTCACCATTGACAGGCACCGGGGAGCTGTTTTTT
TRBJ1-4	-	TRBV9	-	CASSVDPRPTGSNEKLFF	TGTGCCAGCAGCGTAGACCCCCGACCGACAGGAAGTAATGAAAAACTGTTTTTT
TRBJ2-1	-	TRBV5-1	TRBD2	CASSSLPGTTYNEQFF	TGCGCCAGCAGCTCGCTCCCCGGGACTACCTACAATGAGCAGTTCTTC
TRBJ1-1	-	TRBV18	TRBD1	CASSLGIGTAVNTEAFF	TGTGCCAGCTCACTAGGTATAGGGACAGCCGTGAACACTGAAGCTTTCTTT
TRBJ1-1	-	TRBV2	-	CASTEGPVTEAFF	TGTGCCAGCACCGAGGGGCCTGTCACTGAAGCTTTCTTT
TRBJ2-1	-	TRBV5-1	-	CASSRRADTEQFF	TGCGCCAGCAGCCGGAGGGCCGACACTGAGCAGTTCTTC
TRBJ2-3	-	TRBV5-1	TRBD2	CASGRVLTDTQYF	TGCGCCAGCGGGAGGGTCTTAACAGATACGCAGTATTTT
TRBJ2-7	-	TRBV7-9	TRBD2	CASSERLASSYEQYF	TGTGCCAGCAGCGAGAGACTAGCGAGCTCCTACGAGCAGTACTTC
TRBJ1-2	-	TRBV15	-	CATSRVSPNYGYTF	TGTGCCACCAGCAGAGTCAGCCCTAACTATGGCTACACCTTC
TRBJ2-7	-	TRBV28	-	CASSQVSEQYF	TGTGCCAGCAGTCAGGTGTCAGAGCAGTACTTC
TRBJ2-7	once	TRBV28	-	CASSYKAFDYEQYF	TGTGCCAGCAGTTACAAAGCGTTCGATTACGAGCAGTACTTC